The T cell receptor beta chain described here comes from a study of shared clonotypes between healthy human individuals. Study summary: Three plates each covered CD4 naive and memory; CD8 naive two, CD8 memory one.

The genomic DNA of each subset was split evenly across several immunoSEQ plates. The input for sorted-subset replicate PCRs was 200 ng DNA, some 30,000 T cell genomes. Method: immunoSEQ multiplex PCR; TCRdb's copy keeps in-frame clones and lacks some. This table holds more than 2,000,000 clones, over 90% found once. This CDR3 region has 15 residues. CDR1 SGHRS and CDR2 YFSETQ come from the germline V gene. The V gene lost 4 bases and the J gene lost 6 bases, with 18 bases spanning the gap. The chain combines TRBV5-1 with TRBJ2-3, with D possibly TRBD2 on 6 matching bases. Sequencing was performed on naive CD4+ T cells from PBMCs. Described subset: CD45RA+ positively selected. This receptor was taken from a man aged 18 to 30 in good health. Some clones in this sample may be carry-over from other donors' samples. This CDR3 reads CASSAGPTRTDTQYF. CDR3 coding DNA: TGCGCCAGCAGCGCGGGCCCGACTAGGACGGATACGCAGTATTTT. Based on the CDR3 plus reference TRBV5-1 and TRBJ2-3, the full variable domain is KAGVTQTPRYLIKTRGQQVTLSCSPISGHRSVSWYQQTPGQGLQFLFEYFSETQRNKGNFPGRFSGRQFSNSRSEMNVSTLELGDSALYLCASSAGPTRTDTQYFGPGTRLTVL.